This entry lists 30 T cell receptor beta chains sequenced from one sample in a study of sequential checkpoint blockade in melanoma. TCRdb's copy holds only in-frame clones and misses some; the assay was immunoSEQ multiplex PCR. The table has roughly 30,000 clones, about 88% seen once; the top ten hold 22%. Indicated treatment: randomized to nivolumab then ipilimumab (arm A) or the reverse (arm B). This specimen was CD8+ T cells sorted from blood (inferred from file names), taken from a patient given nivolumab and ipilimumab in sequence. Every receptor here comes from a human donor with melanoma.

The chain carries TRBV9 and TRBJ2-1; 9 bases match TRBD2. The CDR3 totals 14 residues. The junction had 5 bases not matched to a gene; V was cut back by 0 bases and J by 10 bases. The germline gives CDR1 SGDLS, CDR2 YYNGEE. The CDR3 DNA follows: TGTGCCAGCAGCGTAGAGGCCAGCGGGGGGGAGCAGTTCTTC. As protein: CASSVEASGGEQFF.

This clone was detected a few times. The gene calls are TRBV5-4 and TRBJ1-1, with D hard to call. V was pared by 1 base and J by 11 bases, with 12 bases between. CDR1 is SGHNT and CDR2 is YYREEE in the germline V gene (reference sequence). CDR3 length: 12 residues. The CDR3 reads CASSLFASQAFF. The CDR3 DNA is TGTGCCAGCAGCTTGTTCGCCTCTCAGGCTTTCTTT.

In regard to this clone: Other nucleotide sequences in the sample specify the same CDR3. This chain connects TRBV6-5 to TRBJ2-7; maybe TRBD1 (6 bases). In germline, CDR1 is MNHEY, CDR2 SVGAGI. CDR3 length: 14 amino acids. V was pared by 8 bases and J by 3 bases, with 17 bases between. CDR3 residues: CASADLTGIYEQYF. Here the CDR3 DNA reads TGTGCCAGCGCCGACCTAACAGGGATCTACGAGCAGTACTTC.

The chain recombines TRBV10-3 with TRBJ2-2; D possibly corresponds to TRBD1 (6 bases). The ends were cut back, 4 bases at V and 3 bases at J, with 9 bases in the middle. Per the germline V gene, CDR1 is ENHRY and CDR2 is SYGVKD. The CDR3 has 14 residues. The CDR3 DNA is TGTGCCATCAGTGGGACAGAGTACACCGGGGAGCTGTTTTTT. Translation: CAISGTEYTGELFF.

The chain employs TRBV10-3 and TRBJ1-2, with D maybe TRBD1 (5 bases). Germline values: CDR1 ENHRY, CDR2 SYGVKD. Trimming cost V 3 bases and J 1 base, with 12 bases left between them. This CDR3 contains 15 residues. The CDR3 loop is CAISDATGGNYGYTF. The CDR3 DNA follows: TGTGCCATCAGTGACGCTACCGGGGGTAACTATGGCTACACCTTC.

Only a few counts were recorded for this clone. The chain has TRBV13 and TRBJ2-7; 7 bases fit TRBD1. The length of the CDR3 is 14 residues. Losses at the gene ends were 5 bases for V and 2 bases for J; bases not matched to a gene: 6. Germline CDR1 PRHDT, CDR2 FYEKMQ (reference sequence). Here the CDR3 reads CASSPGTAAYEQYF. The DNA of the CDR3 is TGTGCCAGCAGCCCTGGGACAGCTGCCTACGAGCAGTACTTC.

The CDR3 region has the DNA TGTGCCAGCAGTCCCCGGGGAGTCTTTAACTATGGCTACACCTTC. This codes for CASSPRGVFNYGYTF. This rearrangement joins TRBV28 to TRBJ1-2; no firm D call. Trimming removed 5 bases at V and 1 base at J, with 14 bases between. Per germline, CDR1 MDHEN and CDR2 SYDVKM. The CDR3 runs to 15 residues.

The chain combines TRBV10-2 with TRBJ1-1; weak D call: TRBD1 (6 bases). This CDR3 region has 11 residues. Trimming removed 7 bases at V and 11 bases at J, with 14 bases between. CDR1 is WSHSY, CDR2 SAAADI, per germline. CDR3 nucleotide sequence: TGCGCCAGCACCCGAGGGGGATCGGCTTTCTTT. Residues: CASTRGGSAFF.

This sequence joins TRBV9 and TRBJ1-2; 7 nucleotides agree with TRBD1. This CDR3 is 16 amino acids long. Germline-derived CDR1 and CDR2 are SGDLS and YYNGEE. V lost 4 bases to trimming and J lost 0 bases; unmatched junction nucleotides: 9. The CDR3 sequence: CASSIRTGGANYGYTF. CDR3 DNA sequence: TGTGCCAGCAGCATCAGGACAGGAGGGGCTAACTATGGCTACACCTTC. The full variable domain, rest sourced from reference TRBV9 and TRBJ1-2, is DSGVTQTPKHLITATGQRVTLRCSPRSGDLSVYWYQQSLDQGLQFLIQYYNGEERAKGNILERFSAQQFPDLHSELNLSSLELGDSALYFCASSIRTGGANYGYTFGSGTRLTVV.

The chain combines TRBV27 with TRBJ1-2, with D hard to call. The germline V gene has CDR1 MNHEY and CDR2 SMNVEV (reference sequence). The V and J ends lost 6 bases and 4 bases respectively, with 15 bases between them. The CDR3 has 14 amino acids. The CDR3 protein is CASRPALPRYGYTF. CDR3 coding DNA: TGTGCCAGCAGACCTGCGTTGCCACGCTATGGCTACACCTTC.

The chain links TRBV5-1 to TRBJ2-5, with 7 bases lining up with TRBD2. The J call could be wrong; TRBJ2-7 is a better fit for the DNA end. Germline V gives CDR1 SGHRS, CDR2 YFSETQ. CDR3 length equals 13 residues. The DNA of the CDR3 is TGCGCCAGCAGCCGGACGGGGGGTAACGAGCAGTACTTC. Its protein is CASSRTGGNEQYF.

The rearrangement uses TRBV4-1 and TRBJ2-7, with 7 nucleotides matching TRBD1. The germline V gene encodes CDR1 MGHRA and CDR2 YSYEKL. V was clipped by 4 bases and J by 1 base; unmatched bases: 4. The CDR3 spans 14 residues. The CDR3 region is CASSLRTGSYEQYF. CDR3 DNA sequence: TGCGCCAGCAGCCTACGGACAGGATCCTACGAGCAGTACTTC.

The rearrangement joins TRBV7-9 to TRBJ1-5, with D uncertain. This CDR3 has 13 amino acids. The V gene's germline CDR1 is SEHNR and CDR2 FQNEAQ (reference sequence). V shed 5 bases and J shed 4 bases, with 9 bases lying between them. The CDR3 DNA follows: TGTGCCAGCAGCCCACTTACGAATCAGCCCCAGCATTTT. As protein: CASSPLTNQPQHF.

The rearrangement uses TRBV7-9 and TRBJ1-5, with D uncertain. Trimming took off 1 base at V and 3 bases at J, with 7 bases between the two ends. Per germline, CDR1 SEHNR and CDR2 FQNEAQ (reference sequence). The CDR3 has 14 residues. For the CDR3, the DNA is TGTGCCAGCAGCTTAGACGGGTTCAATCAGCCCCAGCATTTT. It codes for CASSLDGFNQPQHF. The whole variable domain, filled in from reference TRBV7-9 and TRBJ1-5, reads DTGVSQNPRHKITKRGQNVTFRCDPISEHNRLYWYRQTLGQGPEFLTYFQNEAQLEKSRLLSDRFSAERPKGSFSTLEIQRTEQGDSAMYLCASSLDGFNQPQHFGDGTRLSIL.

This chain connects TRBV27 to TRBJ2-5; the match to TRBD1 covers 9 bases. The J call may not be correct, given that the DNA end is closer to TRBJ2-7. This CDR3 is 15 amino acids long. CDR1 is MNHEY, CDR2 SMNVEV, per germline (reference sequence). The CDR3 nucleotides read TGTGCCAGCAGTTTCCGGGACAGGGTCACCTACGAGCAGTACTTC. It translates to CASSFRDRVTYEQYF.

The rearrangement uses TRBV27 and TRBJ2-1, with a possible D match to TRBD2 (5 bases). The germline V gene encodes CDR1 MNHEY and CDR2 SMNVEV (reference sequence). This CDR3 has 17 amino acids. The V gene lost 4 bases and the J gene lost 0 bases, with 16 bases spanning the gap. CDR3 sequence (DNA): TGTGCCAGCAGTTACCTAGCTGGGTGGAGCTCCTACAATGAGCAGTTCTTC. Translating gives CASSYLAGWSSYNEQFF.

The chain has TRBV11-2 and TRBJ2-1; D remains unclear. The germline V gene has CDR1 SGHAT and CDR2 FQNNGV. The CDR3 runs 12 residues. V was clipped by 4 bases and J by 11 bases, with 12 bases between them. The CDR3 sequence: CASSSAPGKQFF. DNA for the CDR3: TGTGCCAGCAGCTCCGCCCCCGGTAAGCAGTTCTTC. The complete variable domain, with remaining parts taken from reference TRBV11-2 and TRBJ2-1, reads EAGVAQSPRYKIIEKRQSVAFWCNPISGHATLYWYQQILGQGPKLLIQFQNNGVVDDSQLPKDRFSAERLKGVDSTLKIQPAKLEDSAVYLCASSSAPGKQFFGPGTRLTVL.

The rearrangement joins TRBV7-3 to TRBJ2-2; perhaps TRBD1 as D (6 bases). Trimming shortened V by 3 bases and J by 1 base, and 12 bases separated the two germline ends. CDR1 is SGHTA, CDR2 FQGTGA, per germline. The CDR3 covers 16 residues. CDR3 sequence reads: CASSLAGTLNTGELFF. The CDR3 bases are TGTGCCAGCAGCTTGGCCGGGACACTGAACACCGGGGAGCTGTTTTTT.

This sequence joins TRBV18 and TRBJ2-7; the D is unclear. Germline CDR1 KGHSH, CDR2 LQKENI. Trimming took 6 bases from V and 1 from J, leaving 10 bases between them. The CDR3 sequence is 13 residues long. CDR3 residues: CASSPRSSYEQYF. The CDR3 region has the DNA TGTGCCAGCTCTCCCCGGAGTTCCTACGAGCAGTACTTC. Supplemented by reference TRBV18 and TRBJ2-7, the full variable domain reads NAGVMQNPRHLVRRRGQEARLRCSPMKGHSHVYWYRQLPEEGLKFMVYLQKENIIDESGMPKERFSAEFPKEGPSILRIQQVVRGDSAAYFCASSPRSSYEQYFGPGTRLTVT.

There are a few counts of this clone. This chain joins TRBV6-1 and TRBJ2-7, with 11 bases fitting TRBD2. This CDR3 has 15 amino acids. Germline V gives CDR1 MNHNS, CDR2 SASEGT. V lost 3 bases, J lost 3 bases, and 4 bases stayed unmatched. CDR3 region: CASSEDSGGVYEQYF. The CDR3 DNA reads TGTGCCAGCAGTGAGGATAGCGGGGGGGTCTACGAGCAGTACTTC.

This chain connects TRBV28 to TRBJ1-4, with D possibly matching TRBD1 (5 bases). The CDR3 length is 14 residues. Per germline, CDR1 MDHEN and CDR2 SYDVKM. V was trimmed by 6 bases and J by 7 bases, leaving 15 bases between them. In DNA, the CDR3 is TGTGCCAGCAGACAACAGGCGGCTGGTGAAAAACTGTTTTTT. Residues: CASRQQAAGEKLFF.

This sequence joins TRBV13 and TRBJ1-6; no clear D. V was pared by 4 bases and J by 6 bases, with 10 bases between. Germline V gene sequence: CDR1 PRHDT, CDR2 FYEKMQ (reference sequence). The CDR3 covers 14 residues. The CDR3 protein is CASSWEGTNSPLHF. CDR3 nucleotide sequence: TGTGCCAGCAGCTGGGAGGGCACTAATTCACCCCTCCACTTT.

The V and J genes are TRBV28 and TRBJ2-7, with 10 bases identical to TRBD1. Germline V gives CDR1 MDHEN, CDR2 SYDVKM. The CDR3 is 16 amino acids. With 3 bases clipped from V and 0 bases from J, the junction kept 5 bases outside the gene matches. CDR3 region: CASSFSGTGVSYEQYF. The CDR3 region has the DNA TGTGCCAGCAGTTTTTCCGGGACAGGGGTCTCCTACGAGCAGTACTTC.

This chain links TRBV28 with TRBJ2-1; possibly TRBD1 for D (6 bases). Germline lookup yields CDR1 MDHEN and CDR2 SYDVKM. This CDR3 region has 14 residues. The V and J ends lost 2 bases and 8 bases respectively, with 13 bases between them. CDR3 protein: CASSLIGQLDEQFF. The CDR3 nucleotides are TGTGCCAGCAGTTTAATTGGACAGTTGGATGAGCAGTTCTTC.

The chain carries TRBV10-3 and TRBJ1-5; 9 positions match TRBD1. V shed 4 bases and J 6 bases; nucleotides not matched to a gene: 7. This CDR3 has 15 residues. Germline V lookup: CDR1 ENHRY, CDR2 SYGVKD. CDR3 amino acids: CAISGTGEGGQPQHF. The CDR3 bases are TGTGCCATCAGTGGGACAGGGGAGGGAGGTCAGCCCCAGCATTTT.

This chain uses TRBV5-6 with TRBJ2-1; TRBD2 aligns across 9 bases. J was trimmed by 4 bases and V by 4 bases; bases with no gene match: 6. The CDR3 runs to 15 residues. Looked up from germline, CDR1 is SGHDT and CDR2 is YYEEEE. The CDR3 protein is CASSIAGGPYNEQFF. The CDR3 coding sequence is TGTGCCAGCAGCATTGCGGGGGGGCCGTACAATGAGCAGTTCTTC.

This clone came up a few times. The DNA for the CDR3 is TGTGCCAGCAGTGTCGGAGGGTTCGACACCGGGGAGCTGTTTTTT. Its translation is CASSVGGFDTGELFF. The V call is TRBV6-4, the J call TRBJ2-2; possibly TRBD2 for D (6 bases). CDR1 MRHNA and CDR2 SNTAGT come from the germline V gene. This CDR3 region has 15 residues. V was clipped by 4 bases and J by 3 bases, with 12 bases between them.

This clone was seen only a few times. Germline is not matched at one junction end, which may reflect a read error. In DNA form, the CDR3 reads TGCGCCAGCAGCCTGAAAGGACAGGGGGAGGTTGGGGCCAACGTCCTGACTTTC. Translation: CASSLKGQGEVGANVLTF. The V call is TRBV5-4, the J call TRBJ2-6, with 10 bases that match TRBD1. Germline lookup yields CDR1 SGHNT and CDR2 YYREEE (reference sequence). The CDR3 covers 18 residues.

The chain recombines TRBV11-2 with TRBJ2-1; D is perhaps TRBD2 (6 bases). V lost 1 base to trimming and J lost 9 bases, with 10 bases between them. The CDR3 spans 13 residues. The germline CDR1 and CDR2 sequences are SGHAT and FQNNGV. The CDR3 DNA is TGTGCCAGCAGCTTAGTGACCGGGAGTGAGCAGTTCTTC. Encoded protein: CASSLVTGSEQFF.

The chain joins TRBV18 to TRBJ2-7; 9 bases map to TRBD2. CDR1 and CDR2 from the germline V gene are KGHSH and LQKENI. This CDR3 comprises 15 residues. Trimming took 2 bases from V and 3 from J; bases not matched to a gene: 5. The CDR3 nucleotides are TGTGCCAGCTCACCATCGGCTAGCGGGGTCTACGAGCAGTACTTC. Its protein is CASSPSASGVYEQYF.